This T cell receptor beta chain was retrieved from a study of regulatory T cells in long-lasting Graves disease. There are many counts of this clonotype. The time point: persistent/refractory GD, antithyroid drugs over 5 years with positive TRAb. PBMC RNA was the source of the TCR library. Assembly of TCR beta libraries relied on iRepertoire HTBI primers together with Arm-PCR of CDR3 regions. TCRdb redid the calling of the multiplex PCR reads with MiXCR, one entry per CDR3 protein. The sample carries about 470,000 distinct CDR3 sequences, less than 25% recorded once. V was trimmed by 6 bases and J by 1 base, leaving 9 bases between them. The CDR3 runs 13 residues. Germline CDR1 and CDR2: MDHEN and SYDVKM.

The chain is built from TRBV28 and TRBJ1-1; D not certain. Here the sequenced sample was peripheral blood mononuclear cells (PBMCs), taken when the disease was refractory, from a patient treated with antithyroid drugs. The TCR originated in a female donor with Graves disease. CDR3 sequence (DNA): TGTGCCAGCAGCCCAGGAGGGAACACTGAAGCTTTCTTT. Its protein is CASSPGGNTEAFF.